Following are 19 T cell receptor beta chains from one sample sequenced in a study of blood T cell repertoires in COVID-19. Assay: immunoSEQ multiplex PCR; the TCRdb copy retains only in-frame clones and omits some. The repertoire includes about 500,000 clones, 87% of them detected once, and under 0.85% sits in the top ten. Sample: PBMCs or T cells enriched from blood (not recorded which). Receptors originate from a woman between 18 and 29 years old who had recovered from COVID-19.

The V gene is TRBV5-4, the J gene TRBJ2-2, with D perhaps TRBD2 (5 bases). Trimming shortened V by 1 base and J by 8 bases, and 9 bases separated the two germline ends. In germline, CDR1 is SGHNT, CDR2 YYREEE (reference sequence). This CDR3 comprises 13 residues. The CDR3 reads CASSLSPGGELFF. The CDR3 DNA reads as TGTGCCAGCAGCTTGTCCCCGGGGGGGGAGCTGTTTTTT.

On this clone itself: This CDR3 is also generated by other DNA sequences in the sample. The chain has TRBV29-1 and TRBJ1-5; D perhaps matches TRBD1 (6 bases). The CDR3 is made up of 12 amino acids. V was pared by 4 bases and J by 4 bases, with 8 bases between. Germline assignment: CDR1 SQVTM and CDR2 ANQGSEA. CDR3 DNA sequence: TGCAGCGTTGGGGGGCTTAATCAGCCCCAGCATTTT. It yields the protein CSVGGLNQPQHF. The complete variable domain, with remaining parts taken from reference TRBV29-1 and TRBJ1-5, reads SAVISQKPSRDICQRGTSLTIQCQVDSQVTMMFWYRQQPGQSLTLIATANQGSEATYESGFVIDKFPISRPNLTFSTLTVSNMSPEDSSIYLCSVGGLNQPQHFGDGTRLSIL.

This clone was recorded once. This sequence joins TRBV6-2 or TRBV6-3 and TRBJ2-1; D perhaps matches TRBD2 (5 bases). The CDR3 contains 17 residues. V lost 1 base, J lost 5 bases, and 18 bases lay in between. Looked up from germline, CDR1 is MNHEY and CDR2 is SVGEGT. The CDR3: CASSYWAAGPMDNEQFF. The CDR3 DNA reads TGTGCCAGCAGTTACTGGGCTGCGGGCCCAATGGACAATGAGCAGTTCTTC.

The chain is built from TRBV3-1 (or the pseudogene TRBV3-2) and TRBJ1-5; D unclear. Germline loops: CDR1 LGHDT, CDR2 YNNKEL (reference sequence). The CDR3 is 13 amino acids. V was trimmed by 0 bases and J by 7 bases, leaving 7 bases between them. CDR3 sequence reads: CASSQDTNQPQHF. CDR3 sequence (DNA): TGTGCCAGCAGCCAAGATACTAACCAGCCCCAGCATTTT.

V gene TRBV30 combines with J gene TRBJ1-5, with D perhaps matching TRBD1 (6 bases). CDR1 is GTSNPN and CDR2 is SVGIG in the germline V gene (reference sequence). V was shortened by 0 bases and J by 5 bases, with 8 bases between the two germline ends. This CDR3 is 13 amino acids long. The CDR3 bases are TGTGCCTGGAGTGTACGACAGGATCAGCCCCAGCATTTT. Protein sequence: CAWSVRQDQPQHF.

This chain uses TRBV2 with TRBJ1-5, with TRBD1 matching over 7 bases. Germline assignment: CDR1 SNHLY and CDR2 FYNNEI. The CDR3 runs 15 residues. J lost 0 bases, V lost 6 bases, and 5 bases had no gene match. The CDR3 sequence is CASRSDRFSNQPQHF. CDR3 coding DNA: TGTGCCAGCAGATCGGACAGGTTTAGCAATCAGCCCCAGCATTTT.

The chain employs TRBV24-1 and TRBJ2-3; tentative D call: TRBD2 (7 bases). The CDR3 has 16 residues. Germline V gene lookup returns CDR1 KGHDR and CDR2 SFDVKD. The V and J ends lost 5 bases and 5 bases respectively, with 19 bases between them. The CDR3 sequence is CATSGGGGRRIDTQYF. The CDR3 DNA reads TGTGCCACCAGTGGTGGGGGCGGGAGACGAATAGATACGCAGTATTTT.

The chain couples TRBV10-3 to TRBJ1-1; possibly TRBD1 for D (5 bases). The germline V gene encodes CDR1 ENHRY and CDR2 SYGVKD. The CDR3 contains 12 residues. V was cut by 6 bases and J by 5 bases, with 10 bases left in between. CDR3 DNA sequence: TGTGCCATCAGCGACGGGGGTACTGAAGCTTTCTTT. Amino acid sequence: CAISDGGTEAFF.

To note about this clone: The same CDR3 can be traced to other DNA sequences in this sample. The rearrangement joins TRBV5-1 to TRBJ2-5; TRBD2 aligns across 13 bases. After removal of 4 bases from V and 2 bases from J, the junction contained 5 bases not matched to a gene. This CDR3 contains 16 residues. Per the germline V gene, CDR1 is SGHRS and CDR2 is YFSETQ. The DNA of the CDR3 is TGCGCCAGCAGCCCTGGACTAGCGGGGGCACAAGAGACCCAGTACTTC. The encoded protein is CASSPGLAGAQETQYF.

The chain uses TRBV6-1 and TRBJ1-5; the D gene is possibly TRBD1 (5 bases). Germline V gives CDR1 MNHNS, CDR2 SASEGT. The CDR3 loop spans 18 amino acids. Trimming took off 4 bases at V and 3 bases at J, with 22 bases between the two ends. CDR3: CASSGNTGVEGLNQPQHF. Written as DNA, the CDR3 is TGTGCCAGCAGTGGAAATACGGGAGTTGAGGGGCTCAATCAGCCCCAGCATTTT.

J is TRBJ1-2 and V is TRBV10-3; D is uncertain. The CDR3 contains 13 residues. CDR1 ENHRY and CDR2 SYGVKD come from the germline V gene. V lost 0 bases to trimming and J lost 5 bases, with 7 bases between them. CDR3 nucleotides: TGTGCCATCAGTGAGTCGAACGAGTATGGCTACACCTTC. Its translation is CAISESNEYGYTF.

The chain recombines TRBV7-9 with TRBJ2-7; 7 bases align to TRBD2. The germline V gene encodes CDR1 SEHNR and CDR2 FQNEAQ (reference sequence). The CDR3 is 14 residues long. With V trimmed by 3 bases and J by 1 base, 3 bases remained unmatched. The CDR3: CASSLGGNSYEQYF. The CDR3 DNA sequence: TGTGCCAGCAGCTTGGGAGGGAATTCCTACGAGCAGTACTTC.

V usage is TRBV10-3 and J usage is TRBJ2-7; D remains unclear. With 0 bases removed from V and 3 bases from J, the gap between germline ends came to 9 bases. Germline CDR1 ENHRY, CDR2 SYGVKD. The CDR3 sequence is 14 residues long. In DNA form, the CDR3 reads TGTGCCATCAGTGAGTCGGGCAGGATCTACGAGCAGTACTTC. This sequence encodes CAISESGRIYEQYF.

The chain joins TRBV5-6 to TRBJ2-3; 8 bases are shared with TRBD1. Trimming cost V 0 bases and J 1 base; bases outside gene matches: 4. The CDR3 has 16 residues. Germline-derived CDR1 and CDR2 are SGHDT and YYEEEE. CDR3 in DNA: TGTGCCAGCAGCTTGGTGTTGACAGGGGGCACAGATACGCAGTATTTT. Translating gives CASSLVLTGGTDTQYF.

CDR3 sequence: CASSYSGAYYNEQFF. CDR3 DNA sequence: TGTGCCAGTAGTTATAGCGGGGCCTACTACAATGAGCAGTTCTTC. J is TRBJ2-1 and V is TRBV19, with TRBD2 matching over 8 bases. Per germline, CDR1 LNHDA and CDR2 SQIVND (reference sequence). The J segment lost 3 bases and the V segment lost 5 bases, leaving 6 bases of the junction unmatched. The CDR3 runs to 15 residues. Full variable domain (outside the CDR3, taken from reference TRBV19 and TRBJ2-1): DGGITQSPKYLFRKEGQNVTLSCEQNLNHDAMYWYRQDPGQGLRLIYYSQIVNDFQKGDIAEGYSVSREKKESFPLTVTSAQKNPTAFYLCASSYSGAYYNEQFFGPGTRLTVL.

The chain is built from TRBV10-1 and TRBJ2-7; 8 bases map to TRBD2. Germline CDR1 and CDR2: WNHNN and SYGVQD (reference sequence). V was pared by 4 bases and J by 1 base, with 0 bases of the junction left unmatched. The CDR3 is 13 amino acids. CDR3 sequence (DNA): TGCGCCAGCAGTGGCGGGGGGTCCTACGAGCAGTACTTC. It is translated as CASSGGGSYEQYF.

This clone has only one observation. The genes are TRBV28 and TRBJ2-5; D unresolved. V lost 2 bases, J lost 1 base, and 5 bases lay in between. The germline V gene encodes CDR1 MDHEN and CDR2 SYDVKM. The CDR3 sequence is 13 residues long. The CDR3 spells CASSLHGQETQYF. In nucleotides, the CDR3 is TGTGCCAGCAGTTTACACGGCCAAGAGACCCAGTACTTC.

This clone was seen once. The CDR3 DNA sequence: TGTGCCAGCGGGGGACAGTCGAACACTGAAGCTTTCTTT. Protein: CASGGQSNTEAFF. The chain carries TRBV28 and TRBJ1-1; 7 bases are a match to TRBD1. CDR1 and CDR2 (germline): MDHEN, SYDVKM. J lost 1 base, V lost 8 bases, and 4 bases had no gene match. This CDR3 region has 13 residues.

The chain couples TRBV11-2 to TRBJ1-5; D unresolved. V was clipped by 1 base and J by 4 bases, with 14 bases between them. The CDR3 spans 16 residues. Germline V lookup: CDR1 SGHAT, CDR2 FQNNGV. The CDR3 sequence: CASSLGTESSNQPQHF. CDR3 bases: TGTGCCAGCAGCTTAGGCACAGAGAGTAGTAATCAGCCCCAGCATTTT.